These 31 T cell receptor beta chains share one sample of origin, sequenced in a study of molecular identifiers for immune sequencing clone quantification. MiXCR, run by TCRdb on the PCR reads, gives a single entry per CDR3 protein. There are 550,000 to 750,000 distinct CDR3 sequences in the sample; nearly 20% occur only once, and under 0.95% lies in the top ten. Sequenced: naive CD8+ T cells from blood, with Jurkat cell RNA spiked in. Subset indicated: FACS-sorted CD8+CD4-CCR7+CD45RA+ naive T cells. These receptors all come from a human donor in good health. Some libraries in this study had Jurkat cell RNA spiked in.

As regards this clonotype: An end of the junction does not agree with germline; a read error may underlie this. The rearrangement joins TRBV7-9 to TRBJ2-2; no clear D. CDR3 length: 15 amino acids. Germline loops: CDR1 SEHNR, CDR2 FQNEAQ (reference sequence). The CDR3 sequence is CACSLGTTNTGELFF. The CDR3, as DNA: TGTGCCTGCAGCTTGGGCACAACGAACACCGGGGAGCTGTTTTTT.

In this sample, this clonotype turned up once. Sequence at one end of the junction differs from germline and may be a read error. J is TRBJ1-1 and V is TRBV28, with a tentative D call TRBD1 (6 bases). Germline-derived CDR1 and CDR2 are MDHEN and SYDVKM. The CDR3 sequence is 13 residues long. CDR3 protein: CASNPTGYTEALF. The CDR3 DNA is TGTGCCAGCAATCCCACAGGGTACACTGAAGCTCTCTTT.

As concerns this clonotype: A read error may explain this, as a much larger clone is one base away. Given the absence of the conserved phenylalanine or tryptophan at the CDR3 end, a read error is likely. V and J are TRBV29-1 and TRBJ2-3; tentatively, D is TRBD1 (5 bases). The CDR3 runs to 13 residues. The V gene's germline CDR1 is SQVTM and CDR2 ANQGSEA. V lost 8 bases and J lost 0, with 12 bases in between. DNA of the CDR3: TGCAGCATAGCAACAGGTAGCACAGATACGCAGTATTCT. Its protein product is CSIATGSTDTQYS.

This clonotype was recorded at least ten times. V gene TRBV7-3 combines with J gene TRBJ2-3; no clear D. This CDR3 contains 13 residues. Germline-derived CDR1 and CDR2 are SGHTA and FQGTGA. The ends were cut back, 4 bases at V and 1 base at J, with 6 bases in the middle. Here the CDR3 reads CASSSTGTDTQYF. As DNA, the CDR3 is TGTGCCAGCAGCTCAACAGGCACAGATACGCAGTATTTT.

This clonotype was recorded at least ten times. The CDR3 here is CASNPRGPQGPNLPQYF. The DNA for the CDR3 is TGTGCCAGCAATCCCCGAGGTCCCCAGGGCCCCAACCTACCCCAGTACTTC. This rearrangement joins TRBV27 to TRBJ2-5, with D maybe TRBD1 (5 bases). The V and J ends lost 7 bases and 9 bases respectively, with 30 bases between them. CDR1 is MNHEY and CDR2 is SMNVEV in the germline V gene (reference sequence). This CDR3 spans 17 amino acids.

Only a few counts were recorded for this clonotype. This sequence joins TRBV6-2 or TRBV6-3 and TRBJ2-7, with TRBD2 matching over 10 bases. Unmatched junction bases numbered 9, after V lost 10 bases and J lost 0 bases. The CDR3 sequence is 15 residues long. Per germline, CDR1 MNHEY and CDR2 SVGEGT. CDR3 region: CATQLLAGSSYEQYF. The CDR3 coding sequence is TGTGCCACCCAACTACTAGCGGGGAGCTCCTACGAGCAGTACTTC.

The genes are TRBV11-2 and TRBJ2-5; D might be TRBD1 (6 bases). V dropped 9 bases and J dropped 1 base, with 24 bases sitting between them. The germline CDR1 and CDR2 sequences are SGHAT and FQNNGV. The CDR3 has 17 residues. CDR3 bases: TGTGCCAGTAAAGGGGACAATCGAGGGCAGACCCAAGAGACCCAGTACTTC. Translated, it gives CASKGDNRGQTQETQYF.

In the case of this clonotype: One base away lies a much larger clone, so this may be a sequencing read error. J is TRBJ2-1 and V is TRBV2; a possible D gene is TRBD2 (6 bases). This CDR3 spans 13 amino acids. Germline assignment: CDR1 SNHLY and CDR2 FYNNEI. The DNA for the CDR3 is TGTGCCAGCAGCAGGACTACCTACGATGAGCAGTTCTTC. Protein product: CASSRTTYDEQFF. Full variable domain (remainder filled in from reference TRBV2 and TRBJ2-1): EPEVTQTPSHQVTQMGQEVILRCVPISNHLYFYWYRQILGQKVEFLVSFYNNEISEKSEIFDDQFSVERPDGSNFTLKIRSTKLEDSAMYFCASSRTTYDEQFFGPGTRLTVL.

The chain couples TRBV12-3 or TRBV12-4 to TRBJ2-5; 8 bases fit TRBD2. The trim removed 6 bases at V and 4 bases at J, leaving 10 bases unmatched. CDR3 size: 15 residues. The CDR3 loop reads CASRPTSDRGETQYF. Here the CDR3 DNA reads TGTGCCAGCAGGCCGACTAGCGATAGAGGAGAGACCCAGTACTTC.

As concerns this clonotype: This may come from a read error, since a much larger clone is one base off. J is TRBJ2-5 and V is TRBV12-3 or TRBV12-4; the match to TRBD2 covers 12 bases. CDR3 length: 15 residues. The CDR3 protein is CASSRLAGVREAQYF. The CDR3 DNA reads as TGTGCCAGTTCCAGACTAGCGGGAGTTCGAGAGGCCCAGTACTTC.

In its sample, this clonotype was seen a few times. One end of the junction is discordant with germline, which a read error may explain. The rearrangement links TRBV5-6 to TRBJ2-5, with D perhaps TRBD1 (6 bases). The CDR3 covers 14 residues. Per the germline V gene, CDR1 is SGHDT and CDR2 is YYEEEE. In nucleotides, the CDR3 is TGTGCCAGCAGCCCCGGGTACGAGGGGGAGACCCTGTACTTC. The encoded protein is CASSPGYEGETLYF.

This clonotype was counted only a few times. The CDR3 DNA sequence: TGTGCCAGCAGCCCGGGAAGTACCCCCAATGAGCAGTTCTTC. It codes for CASSPGSTPNEQFF. V is TRBV12-3 or TRBV12-4 and J is TRBJ2-1, with D possibly being TRBD2 (5 bases). Trimming pared 6 bases from V and 6 bases from J, leaving 15 bases between. The CDR3 has 14 amino acids.

In the case of this clonotype: An end of the junction does not agree with germline; a read error may underlie this. The rearrangement links TRBV4-3 to TRBJ1-1; D gene ambiguous. Germline V gene lookup returns CDR1 LGHNA and CDR2 YSLEER. The CDR3 contains 15 residues. The CDR3 DNA follows: TGCGCCAGCAGCCAAGGGGCAGGCATGAACACTGAAGCTTCCTTT. Translation: CASSQGAGMNTEASF.

This clonotype was seen at least ten times. J is TRBJ2-2 and V is TRBV6-5, with unresolved D. Germline assignment: CDR1 MNHEY and CDR2 SVGAGI. This CDR3 is built from 15 residues. Trimming stripped 6 bases from V and 2 bases from J, with 13 bases between. The CDR3 loop reads CASRKDGPNTGELFF. CDR3 coding DNA: TGTGCCAGCAGAAAGGACGGACCTAACACCGGGGAGCTGTTTTTT.

The chain combines TRBV27 with TRBJ2-7, with 9 bases fitting TRBD2. The CDR3 is 15 amino acids. Germline CDR1 and CDR2: MNHEY and SMNVEV (reference sequence). The trim removed 6 bases at V and 5 bases at J, leaving 11 bases unmatched. The CDR3 spells CASRRNMREGHEQYF. The DNA for the CDR3 is TGTGCCAGCAGGCGTAATATGCGGGAGGGCCACGAGCAGTACTTC.

The chain links TRBV6-2 or TRBV6-3 to TRBJ2-5; 14 nucleotides align to TRBD2. CDR1 MNHEY and CDR2 SVGEGT come from the germline V gene. The CDR3 covers 15 residues. Trimming removed 6 bases from V and 5 bases from J; junction bases left unmatched: 5. CDR3 amino acids: CASSRLAGGRETQYF. The CDR3 bases are TGTGCCAGCAGCAGACTAGCGGGAGGGCGCGAGACCCAGTACTTC.

A note on this clonotype: Given a much more abundant clone one base away, this may be a read error. The chain has TRBV27 and TRBJ1-1; D is ambiguous. CDR3 length: 16 residues. Germline-derived CDR1 and CDR2 are MNHEY and SMNVEV (reference sequence). With 5 bases removed from V and 2 bases from J, the gap between germline ends came to 18 bases. CDR3 sequence reads: CASSLTTTSANTEAFF. CDR3 DNA: TGTGCCAGCAGTCTTACTACTACTTCAGCCAACACTGAAGCTTTCTTT.

This clonotype was picked up a small number of times. The chain couples TRBV7-9 to TRBJ2-7; TRBD1 matches at 7 bases. Germline trimming cut 4 bases from V and 2 bases from J; bases unmatched to any gene: 5. Germline CDR1 and CDR2: SEHNR and FQNEAQ (reference sequence). The CDR3 runs to 14 residues. In DNA form, the CDR3 reads TGTGCCAGCAGCTCGAAGACAGGGCCCTACGAGCAGTACTTC. This encodes CASSSKTGPYEQYF.

The sample holds many counts of this clonotype. In DNA, the CDR3 is TGTGCCAGCAGTACCCCCCTAGCGGACCAAGAGACCCAGTACTTC. This sequence encodes CASSTPLADQETQYF. J is TRBJ2-5 and V is TRBV6-2 or TRBV6-3, with TRBD2 matching 7 bases. The CDR3 totals 15 residues. Germline V gene sequence: CDR1 MNHEY, CDR2 SVGEGT. The J segment lost 0 bases and the V segment lost 5 bases, leaving 6 bases of the junction unmatched.

This clonotype was seen a handful of times. This rearrangement joins TRBV19 to TRBJ2-3; 7 bases are shared with TRBD1. The J segment lost 2 bases and the V segment lost 4 bases, leaving 6 bases of the junction unmatched. CDR3 length: 15 amino acids. Germline V lookup: CDR1 LNHDA, CDR2 SQIVND (reference sequence). CDR3 nucleotides: TGTGCCAGTAGTAGCCACAGGGGCTCCACAGATACGCAGTATTTT. Translation gives CASSSHRGSTDTQYF.

Many counts were recorded for this clonotype. This rearrangement joins TRBV5-1 to TRBJ2-5; TRBD1 might be the D (5 bases). This CDR3 region has 14 residues. V gave up 0 bases and J gave up 5 bases, with 11 bases separating them. CDR1 is SGHRS and CDR2 is YFSETQ in the germline V gene. In DNA form, the CDR3 reads TGCGCCAGCAGCTTGGATGGGGCGAGGGAGACCCAGTACTTC. Translated, it gives CASSLDGARETQYF.

Many counts were recorded for this clonotype. This sequence joins TRBV28 and TRBJ2-3; no clear D. This CDR3 has 13 amino acids. V dropped 5 bases and J dropped 5 bases, with 11 bases sitting between them. Looked up from germline, CDR1 is MDHEN and CDR2 is SYDVKM. CDR3 nucleotides: TGTGCCAGCAGTCTCAGGTCGGGAGATACGCAGTATTTT. Translation gives CASSLRSGDTQYF.

This clonotype was counted a few times. The genes are TRBV19 and TRBJ2-1; D may match TRBD1 or TRBD2 (5 bases each). The V and J ends lost 7 bases and 4 bases respectively, with 23 bases between them. Germline V CDR1 and CDR2: LNHDA, SQIVND (reference sequence). This CDR3 has 17 amino acids. This CDR3 is CASTPNQGEGSYNEQFF. CDR3 nucleotide sequence: TGTGCCAGTACCCCCAACCAGGGAGAAGGGTCTTACAATGAGCAGTTCTTC.

This clonotype was seen at least ten times. J is TRBJ2-1 and V is TRBV27; D gene ambiguous. From germline, CDR1 is MNHEY and CDR2 SMNVEV (reference sequence). The CDR3 has 14 residues. V gave up 6 bases and J gave up 0 bases, with 9 bases separating them. The CDR3 bases are TGTGCCAGCAGCTCCGGAAGCTCCTACAATGAGCAGTTCTTC. Protein: CASSSGSSYNEQFF.

In this sample, this clonotype turned up a few times. The chain joins TRBV13 to TRBJ2-2; 8 bases map to TRBD1. The junction had 11 bases not matched to a gene; V was cut back by 5 bases and J by 6 bases. CDR3 length equals 16 residues. The germline gives CDR1 PRHDT, CDR2 FYEKMQ (reference sequence). This CDR3 reads CASSPSVQGAPGELFF. The CDR3 DNA is TGTGCCAGCAGCCCCTCGGTCCAGGGGGCGCCCGGGGAGCTGTTTTTT.

Concerning this clonotype itself: A junction end diverges from the germline sequence, so it may reflect a read error. The V and J genes are TRBV7-9 and TRBJ2-1; a weak D match, TRBD1 (6 bases). The germline V gene encodes CDR1 SEHNR and CDR2 FQNEAQ (reference sequence). This CDR3 contains 15 residues. DNA of the CDR3: TGTGCCAGCAGCTTCTCTTCGCCAGGGGAAAATGAGCAGCTCTTC. Translated: CASSFSSPGENEQLF.

The V call is TRBV4-3, the J call TRBJ2-1; the D gene is possibly TRBD2 (6 bases). This CDR3 comprises 17 residues. The V gene lost 3 bases and the J gene lost 4 bases, with 19 bases spanning the gap. Germline V gene data show CDR1 as LGHNA and CDR2 as YSLEER. CDR3 coding DNA: TGCGCCAGCAGCCAGAGTAGCGGTTCCCCCTCTTACAATGAGCAGTTCTTC. Amino acids: CASSQSSGSPSYNEQFF.

The chain employs TRBV3-1 and TRBJ2-2; tentatively, D is TRBD1 or TRBD2 (5 bases each). This CDR3 has 18 residues. Trimming took off 1 base at V and 7 bases at J, with 22 bases between the two ends. Germline loops: CDR1 LGHDT, CDR2 YNNKEL (reference sequence). CDR3 DNA: TGTGCCAGCAGCCAAGTCAGCATGGGGCCCGGGGAATACGGGGAGCTGTTTTTT. It is translated as CASSQVSMGPGEYGELFF.

Regarding this clonotype: With a much larger clone just one base away, this may be a read error. The chain links TRBV7-9 to TRBJ2-7; tentative D call: TRBD2 (6 bases). The CDR3 is 15 amino acids. Germline V gene sequence: CDR1 SEHNR, CDR2 FQNEAQ (reference sequence). V lost 4 bases to trimming and J lost 4 bases, with 17 bases between them. The CDR3: CASSSTRGSFYEQYF. The DNA of the CDR3 is TGTGCCAGCAGCTCGACGCGGGGAAGTTTTTACGAGCAGTACTTC.

This clonotype was counted ten times or more. The chain recombines TRBV5-1 with TRBJ2-3; no firm D call. The germline V gene encodes CDR1 SGHRS and CDR2 YFSETQ. The CDR3 covers 13 residues. The V and J ends lost 1 base and 4 bases respectively, with 7 bases between them. The CDR3 here is CASSLYSPDTQYF. CDR3 DNA sequence: TGCGCCAGCAGCTTGTACAGTCCAGATACGCAGTATTTT.

This clonotype was seen a handful of times. The rearrangement uses TRBV7-9 and TRBJ1-1; D is uncertain. The V gene lost 1 base and the J gene lost 0 bases, with 9 bases spanning the gap. The CDR3 consists of 15 residues. The germline V gene has CDR1 SEHNR and CDR2 FQNEAQ (reference sequence). The CDR3 loop reads CASSLVAGVNTEAFF. The DNA of the CDR3 is TGTGCCAGCAGCTTAGTGGCAGGAGTGAACACTGAAGCTTTCTTT.